The entry that follows covers one T cell receptor beta chain sequence. The sample is drawn from a study of blood T cell repertoires in COVID-19. Study at large: The study drew acute and convalescent COVID-19 samples from the United States, Italy and Spain. In each case, the material was cDNA or gDNA derived from T cells, B-cell-depleted T cells, or PBMCs.

Original methodology: Estimated nucleated cell counts came from reference gene primer amplification. Only in-frame clones appear in the TCRdb table, and some are missing; sequencing was by immunoSEQ multiplex PCR. The D gene and trimming were derived from the DNA, and the V and J assignments and clone size from that table. The table lists about 80,000 clones, approximately 80% of them singletons, with around a third in the top ten. CDR1 is KGHSH and CDR2 is LQKENI in the germline V gene. The CDR3 runs to 15 residues. Trimming took off 0 bases at V and 4 bases at J, with 12 bases between the two ends.

This clonotype was sampled from a woman in her 70s with acute or convalescent COVID-19. The chain combines TRBV18 with TRBJ1-1; D perhaps matches TRBD1 (5 bases). Sequencing input: peripheral blood. CDR3 DNA sequence: TGTGCCAGCTCACCACCGATAGGGGCTAGCACTGAAGCTTTCTTT. Amino acids: CASSPPIGASTEAFF.